The rows below give T cell receptor beta chains drawn from one sample of a study of blood T cell repertoires in COVID-19. Clones were sequenced by immunoSEQ multiplex PCR, and TCRdb holds only the in-frame ones, with some missing. The sample lists about 67,000 clones; nearly 80% were seen once. Specimen: peripheral blood. All receptors derive from an older woman with acute or convalescent COVID-19. CDR3s include the opening cysteine and the closing phenylalanine or tryptophan. D genes are given only for firm matches. The listing skips clone size in some rows; elsewhere it reads once, few, many or a size class.

few	TRBD1	TRBV6-5	TRBJ2-3	TGTGCCAGCCACCTAGGGGGCCCTCAGTATTTT	CASHLGGPQYF
.	TRBD2	TRBV9	TRBJ2-7	TGTGCCAGCAGCGGTAGCCGGGGAACTAGCGGGGGGTACTACGAGCAGTACTTC	CASSGSRGTSGGYYEQYF
.	TRBD1	TRBV9	TRBJ2-5	TGTGCCAGCAGCCTTAACGCCGGGACAGGGGGCATTGGTGCGGAGACCCAGTACTTC	CASSLNAGTGGIGAETQYF
.	.	TRBV4-1	TRBJ1-3	TGCGCCAGCAGCCAAGATCCACCTGGGCGACAGGCCGGAAACACCATATATTTT	CASSQDPPGRQAGNTIYF
.	.	TRBV7-6	TRBJ2-3	TGTGCCAGCAGCTCCTTCTCTAGCACAGATACGCAGTATTTT	CASSSFSSTDTQYF
.	.	TRBV7-6	TRBJ2-7	TGTGCCAGCAGCCTAGCGAGCGGTTCCTCCTACGAGCAGTACTTC	CASSLASGSSYEQYF
.	TRBD1	TRBV28	TRBJ2-2	TGTGCCAGCACCCCCGGACAGGGCAACGGGGAGCTGTTTTTT	CASTPGQGNGELFF
once	.	TRBV5-1	TRBJ2-2	TGCGCCAGCAGCTTGACGGACTCTAACACCGGGGAGCTGTTTTTT	CASSLTDSNTGELFF
.	TRBD1	TRBV5-1	TRBJ1-4	TGCGCCAGCAGCCTCGCCTCAGGGGGCGAGGACGAAAAACTGTTTTTT	CASSLASGGEDEKLFF
once	.	TRBV5-5	TRBJ1-5	TGTGCCAGCAGCTTGGCAGGGCAGCCCCAGCATTTT	CASSLAGQPQHF
few	TRBD1	TRBV4-1	TRBJ1-4	TGCGCCAGCAGCTTCCGGACAGGGGCAGCTAATGAAAAACTGTTTTTT	CASSFRTGAANEKLFF
.	.	TRBV7-3	TRBJ1-1	TGTGCCAGCAGCTTAAGTCCGGGTGTGAGTGAAGCTTTCTTT	CASSLSPGVSEAFF
.	.	TRBV10-3	TRBJ2-7	TGTGCCATCAGTGGATCTCGCCAGGGTTCCTCCTACGAGCAGTACTTC	CAISGSRQGSSYEQYF
.	.	TRBV24-1	TRBJ2-2	TGTGCCACCAGTGCCGCAAGCGGACTCGGGGAGCTGTTTTTT	CATSAASGLGELFF
.	TRBD1	TRBV19	TRBJ1-2	TGTGCCAGTAGCCCGGGACAGGGCTTTACTTACTATGGCTACACCTTC	CASSPGQGFTYYGYTF
.	.	TRBV24-1	TRBJ2-1	TGTGCCACCAGTGACACGGCTGCACCCCGGGACATCAATGAGCAGTTCTTC	CATSDTAAPRDINEQFF
.	TRBD1	TRBV4-1	TRBJ1-2	TGCGCCAGCAGCCACCCGGACAGGGGTTTTGGCTACACCTTC	CASSHPDRGFGYTF
.	TRBD1	TRBV6-1	TRBJ1-6	TGTGCCAGCAGTGAAGACGATAGGGGGCGCAATTCACCCCTCCACTTT	CASSEDDRGRNSPLHF
.	.	TRBV20-1	TRBJ1-3	TGCAGTGCGAGTCCCGGGACTGGAAACACCATATATTTT	CSASPGTGNTIYF
.	.	TRBV3-1/TRBV3-2	TRBJ2-4	TGTGCCAGCAGCCAAGATCTCTTTGGTGGGCCCGGGTACTTC	CASSQDLFGGPGYF
.	.	TRBV7-8	TRBJ1-1	TGTGCCAGCAGCTCTCAGGGGTCCACTGAAGCTTTCTTT	CASSSQGSTEAFF
.	TRBD2	TRBV29-1	TRBJ2-1	TGCAGCGTTGAAGATCAAACTAGCGATGGGGGGTTCTTC	CSVEDQTSDGGFF
.	TRBD1	TRBV6-5	TRBJ2-2	TGTGCCAGCAGTTACTTTCGACAGGGGGCCGGGGAGCTGTTTTTT	CASSYFRQGAGELFF
.	.	TRBV5-1	TRBJ2-3	TGCGCCAGCAGCTTGGAGACGGGGAGCACAGATACGCAGTATTTT	CASSLETGSTDTQYF
.	.	TRBV7-2	TRBJ2-7	TGTGCCAGCAGCTTAGCCTCTTTGCAGACCTACGAGCAGTACTTC	CASSLASLQTYEQYF
.	.	TRBV28	TRBJ2-7	TGTGCCAGCAGAGCCCGGGACACTTACTCCTACGAGCAGTACTTC	CASRARDTYSYEQYF
once	TRBD2	TRBV3-1/TRBV3-2	TRBJ2-5	TGTGCCAGCAGCCTAGGGACTAGCGGGGCAGAGACCCAGTACTTC	CASSLGTSGAETQYF
.	.	TRBV7-9	TRBJ2-1	TGTGCCAGCAGACCAGGGTATGGTGAGCAGTTCTTC	CASRPGYGEQFF